Sequencing of this T cell receptor (beta chain) was carried out in a study of blood T cell repertoires in COVID-19. Across the whole study: Sites across the United States, Italy and Spain contributed samples from acute and convalescent COVID-19. PBMCs, B-cell-depleted T cells, or T cells were the source of the cDNA or gDNA that made up the material.

The CDR3 runs 13 residues. V shed 5 bases and J 4 bases; nucleotides not matched to a gene: 3. The germline gives CDR1 SGHVS, CDR2 FQNEAQ. Per the original data handling: Amplification of reference gene primers provided the estimated nucleated cell counts. The assay was immunoSEQ multiplex PCR, and TCRdb's table has in-frame clones only and misses some. For V, J and clone size, that table is used; D and trimming come from the DNA. The data show just under 350,000 clones, with about 93% seen just once and around 3.3% held by the top ten. The chain has TRBV7-8 and TRBJ2-5; 8 bases align to TRBD1. Sequenced input: peripheral blood. The clonotype was recovered from a woman between 18 and 29 years old who had recovered from COVID-19. CDR3 sequence: CASSPTGVETQYF. DNA of the CDR3: TGTGCCAGCAGCCCGACAGGGGTAGAGACCCAGTACTTC.